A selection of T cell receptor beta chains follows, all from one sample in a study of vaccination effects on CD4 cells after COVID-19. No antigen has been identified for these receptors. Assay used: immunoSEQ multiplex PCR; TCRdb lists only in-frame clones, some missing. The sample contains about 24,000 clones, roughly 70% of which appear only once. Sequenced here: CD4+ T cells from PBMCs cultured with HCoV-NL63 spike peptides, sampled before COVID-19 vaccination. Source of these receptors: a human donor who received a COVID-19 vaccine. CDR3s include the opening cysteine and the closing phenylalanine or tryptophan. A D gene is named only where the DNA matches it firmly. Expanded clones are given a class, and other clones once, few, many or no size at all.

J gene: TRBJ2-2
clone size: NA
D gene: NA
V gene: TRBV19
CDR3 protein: CASSINQSPFRELFF
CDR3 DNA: TGTGCCAGTAGTATAAACCAATCTCCGTTCCGGGAGCTGTTTTTT

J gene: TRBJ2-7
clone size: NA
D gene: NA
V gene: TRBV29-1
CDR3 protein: CSVASLAIYEQYF
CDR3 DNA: TGCAGCGTTGCTAGTCTAGCTATCTACGAGCAGTACTTC

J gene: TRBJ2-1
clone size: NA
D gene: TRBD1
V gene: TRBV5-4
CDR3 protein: CASSFETGGYNEQFF
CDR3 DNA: TGTGCCAGCAGCTTCGAGACAGGGGGTTACAATGAGCAGTTCTTC

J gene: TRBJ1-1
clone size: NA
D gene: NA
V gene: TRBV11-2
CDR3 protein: CASSFPGVGNTEAFF
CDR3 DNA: TGTGCCAGCAGCTTTCCCGGGGTGGGGAACACTGAAGCTTTCTTT

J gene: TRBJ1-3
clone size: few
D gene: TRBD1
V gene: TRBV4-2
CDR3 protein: CASSPRDRLPDTIYF
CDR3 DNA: TGTGCCAGCAGCCCCCGGGACAGGCTGCCTGACACCATATATTTT

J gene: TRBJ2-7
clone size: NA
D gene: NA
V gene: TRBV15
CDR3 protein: CATSRVSAVTSSYEQYF
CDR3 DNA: TGTGCCACCAGCAGAGTTTCAGCGGTCACTAGCTCCTACGAGCAGTACTTC

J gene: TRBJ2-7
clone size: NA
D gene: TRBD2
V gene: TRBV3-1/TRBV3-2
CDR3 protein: CASSQGTSGGGEQYF
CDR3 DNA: TGTGCCAGCAGCCAAGGGACTAGCGGGGGGGGAGAGCAGTACTTC

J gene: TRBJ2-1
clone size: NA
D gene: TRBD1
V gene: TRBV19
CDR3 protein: CASSKQGSSYNEQFF
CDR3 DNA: TGTGCCAGTAGTAAACAGGGGAGCTCCTACAATGAGCAGTTCTTC

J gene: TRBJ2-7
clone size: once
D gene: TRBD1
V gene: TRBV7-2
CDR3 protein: CASSFSGGGLVEQYF
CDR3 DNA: TGTGCCAGCAGCTTTTCAGGGGGCGGATTGGTCGAGCAGTACTTC

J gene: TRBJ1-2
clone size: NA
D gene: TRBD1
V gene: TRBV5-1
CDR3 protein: CASSFAGTDFGYTF
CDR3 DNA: TGCGCCAGCAGCTTCGCCGGGACAGATTTTGGCTACACCTTC

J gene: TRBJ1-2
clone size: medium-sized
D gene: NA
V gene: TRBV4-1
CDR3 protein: CASSQPAFSGGYTF
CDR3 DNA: TGCGCCAGCAGCCAACCCGCCTTCTCGGGTGGCTACACCTTC

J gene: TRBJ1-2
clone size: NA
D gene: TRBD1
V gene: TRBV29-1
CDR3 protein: CSVEGQHF
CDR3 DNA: TGCAGCGTTGAGGGACAGCACTTC

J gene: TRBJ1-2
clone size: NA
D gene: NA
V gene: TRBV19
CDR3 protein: CASSRAGNLGLLYGYTF
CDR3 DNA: TGTGCCAGTAGCCGGGCAGGGAACCTAGGGCTCCTCTATGGCTACACCTTC

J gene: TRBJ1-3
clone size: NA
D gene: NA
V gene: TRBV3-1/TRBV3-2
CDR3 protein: CASSQGPGGNTIYF
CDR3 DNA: TGTGCCAGCAGCCAAGGGCCAGGGGGAAACACCATATATTTT